This TCR beta chain was profiled in a study of control samples from healthy donors and cancer patients. This CDR3 contains 14 residues. Germline V lookup: CDR1 SGHNT, CDR2 YYREEE (reference sequence). Trimming at V came to 0 bases and at J to 5 bases, leaving 4 bases not matched to a gene. Generated by immunoSEQ multiplex PCR, the TCRdb table keeps only in-frame clones and is missing some. In the table there are hundreds of thousands of clones, over 70% of which are singletons. Sample: PBMCs. This sequence originates from a woman aged 55-70 years with lung cancer. This chain uses TRBV5-4 with TRBJ2-5, with TRBD2 identical over 7 bases. This CDR3 is CASSLVQGGETQYF. For the CDR3, the DNA is TGTGCCAGCAGCTTGGTCCAGGGAGGGGAGACCCAGTACTTC.